The present entry profiles one T cell receptor (beta chain) with its context. Germline CDR1 is KGHSH and CDR2 is LQKENI. The CDR3 is made up of 15 amino acids. Trimming took 1 base from V and 0 from J, leaving 7 bases between them. Authors' methods: Amplification of reference gene primers was used by the study to estimate nucleated cell counts. Sequenced by immunoSEQ multiplex PCR; TCRdb stores in-frame clones only, minus some. Clone size and V and J calls were adopted from that table, with D and trimming inferred from the DNA. The profile shows tens of thousands of clones, roughly 83% of them singletons. The entry originates in a study of blood T cell repertoires in COVID-19. Looking at the study overall: PBMCs, B-cell-depleted T cells, or T cells were the source of the cDNA or gDNA that made up the material.

The chain employs TRBV18 and TRBJ1-5, with D possibly being TRBD1 (5 bases). The sequencing sample was made of peripheral blood. The clonotype originates from a human donor in a cohort sampled during active COVID-19. CDR3 in amino acids: CASSPQGHSNQPQHF. The DNA for the CDR3 is TGTGCCAGCTCACCACAGGGGCATAGCAATCAGCCCCAGCATTTT.